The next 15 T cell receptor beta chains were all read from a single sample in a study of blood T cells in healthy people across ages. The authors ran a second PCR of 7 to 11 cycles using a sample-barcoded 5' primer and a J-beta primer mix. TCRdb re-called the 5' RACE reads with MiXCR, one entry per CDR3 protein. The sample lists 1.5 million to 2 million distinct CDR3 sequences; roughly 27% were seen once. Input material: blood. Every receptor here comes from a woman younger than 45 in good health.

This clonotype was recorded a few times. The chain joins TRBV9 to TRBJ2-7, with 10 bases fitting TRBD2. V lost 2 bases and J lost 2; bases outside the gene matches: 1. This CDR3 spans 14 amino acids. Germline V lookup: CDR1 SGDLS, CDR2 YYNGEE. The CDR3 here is CASSVGLAPYEQYF. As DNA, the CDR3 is TGTGCCAGCAGCGTGGGACTAGCGCCCTACGAGCAGTACTTC.

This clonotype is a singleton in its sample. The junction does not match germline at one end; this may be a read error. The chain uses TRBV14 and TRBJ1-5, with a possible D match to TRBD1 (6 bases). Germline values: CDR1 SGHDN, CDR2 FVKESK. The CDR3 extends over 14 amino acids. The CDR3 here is CASSQGGVRRPQHF. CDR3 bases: TGTGCTAGCAGCCAAGGGGGGGTACGGCGGCCCCAGCATTTT.

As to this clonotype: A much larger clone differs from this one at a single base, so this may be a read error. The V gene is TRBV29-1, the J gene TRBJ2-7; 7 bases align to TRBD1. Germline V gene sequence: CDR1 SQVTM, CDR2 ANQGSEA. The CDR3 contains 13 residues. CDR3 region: CGVAPTGMYEQYF. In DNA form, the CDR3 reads TGCGGCGTTGCCCCGACAGGGATGTACGAGCAGTACTTC.

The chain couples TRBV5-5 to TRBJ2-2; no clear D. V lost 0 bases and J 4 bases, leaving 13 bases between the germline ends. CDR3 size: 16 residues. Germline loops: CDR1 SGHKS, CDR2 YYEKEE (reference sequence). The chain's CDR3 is CASSLGSNDGTGELFF. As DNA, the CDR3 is TGTGCCAGCAGCTTGGGATCAAACGATGGCACCGGGGAGCTGTTTTTT.

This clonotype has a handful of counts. The CDR3 sequence: CASAPGGAGRDQPQHF. DNA for the CDR3: TGTGCCAGCGCCCCCGGGGGCGCGGGTCGAGATCAGCCCCAGCATTTT. The gene calls are TRBV9 and TRBJ1-5; a possible D gene is TRBD1 (6 bases). The CDR3 loop spans 16 amino acids. The germline gives CDR1 SGDLS, CDR2 YYNGEE. The V gene lost 7 bases and the J gene lost 5 bases, with 22 bases spanning the gap.

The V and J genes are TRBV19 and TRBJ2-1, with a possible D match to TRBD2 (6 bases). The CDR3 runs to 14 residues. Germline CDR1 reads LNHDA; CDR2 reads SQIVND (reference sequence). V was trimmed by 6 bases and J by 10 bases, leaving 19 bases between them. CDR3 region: CASRGLPYRGEQFF. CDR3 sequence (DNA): TGTGCCAGTAGGGGACTCCCCTATCGGGGGGAGCAGTTCTTC. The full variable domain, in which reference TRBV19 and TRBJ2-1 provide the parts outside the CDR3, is DGGITQSPKYLFRKEGQNVTLSCEQNLNHDAMYWYRQDPGQGLRLIYYSQIVNDFQKGDIAEGYSVSREKKESFPLTVTSAQKNPTAFYLCASRGLPYRGEQFFGPGTRLTVL.

The CDR3 coding sequence is TGTGCCAGCAGCTTAGGTATGACAAACGAGCAGTACTTC. Residues: CASSLGMTNEQYF. The genes are TRBV11-3 and TRBJ2-7; D is uncertain. V lost 1 base to trimming and J lost 5 bases, with 9 bases between them. The CDR3 loop spans 13 amino acids. Per germline, CDR1 SGHNT and CDR2 YENEEA.

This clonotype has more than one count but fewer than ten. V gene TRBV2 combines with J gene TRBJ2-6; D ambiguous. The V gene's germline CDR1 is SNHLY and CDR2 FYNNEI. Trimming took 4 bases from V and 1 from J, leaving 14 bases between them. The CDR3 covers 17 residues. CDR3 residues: CASSVGNNLSGANVLTF. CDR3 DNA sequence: TGTGCCAGCAGTGTAGGAAACAACCTTTCTGGGGCCAACGTCCTGACTTTC.

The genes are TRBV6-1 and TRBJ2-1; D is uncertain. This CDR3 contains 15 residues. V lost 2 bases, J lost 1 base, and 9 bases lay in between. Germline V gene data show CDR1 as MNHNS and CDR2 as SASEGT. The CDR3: CASSESRPSYNEQFF. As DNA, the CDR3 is TGTGCCAGCAGTGAAAGCAGGCCATCCTACAATGAGCAGTTCTTC.

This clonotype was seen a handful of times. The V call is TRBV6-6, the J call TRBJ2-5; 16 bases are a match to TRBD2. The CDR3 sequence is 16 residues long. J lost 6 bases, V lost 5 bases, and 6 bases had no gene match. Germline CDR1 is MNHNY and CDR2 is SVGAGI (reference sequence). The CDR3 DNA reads TGTGCCAGCAGTGCCGGGACTAGCGGGAGGGAACAGACCCAGTACTTC. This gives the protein CASSAGTSGREQTQYF.

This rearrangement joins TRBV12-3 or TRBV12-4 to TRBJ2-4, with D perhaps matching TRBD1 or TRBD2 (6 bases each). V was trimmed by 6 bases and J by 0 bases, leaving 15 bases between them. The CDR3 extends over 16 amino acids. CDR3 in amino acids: CASRGQGGLAKNIQYF. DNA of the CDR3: TGTGCCAGCAGGGGTCAAGGGGGGTTAGCCAAAAACATTCAGTACTTC.

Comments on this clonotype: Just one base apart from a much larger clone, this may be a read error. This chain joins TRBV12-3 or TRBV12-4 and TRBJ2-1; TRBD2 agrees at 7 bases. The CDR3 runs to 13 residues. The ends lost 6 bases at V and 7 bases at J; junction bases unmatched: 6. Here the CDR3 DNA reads TGTGCCAGCAGCCGGAATAGCGGGAATGAGCAGTTCTTC. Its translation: CASSRNSGNEQFF.

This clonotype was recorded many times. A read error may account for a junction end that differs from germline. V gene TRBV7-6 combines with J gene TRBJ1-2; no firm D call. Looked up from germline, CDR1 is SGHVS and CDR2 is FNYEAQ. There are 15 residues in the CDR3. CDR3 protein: CASSLVPNQIQGYTF. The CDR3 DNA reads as TGTGCCAGCAGTTTAGTCCCTAACCAAATACAGGGCTACACCTTC.

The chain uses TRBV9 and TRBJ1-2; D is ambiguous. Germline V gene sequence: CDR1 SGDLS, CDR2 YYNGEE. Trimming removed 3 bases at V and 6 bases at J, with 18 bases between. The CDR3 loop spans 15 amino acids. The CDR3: CASSDTRRGMDGYTF. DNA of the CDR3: TGTGCCAGCAGCGACACACGTAGAGGGATGGATGGCTACACCTTC.

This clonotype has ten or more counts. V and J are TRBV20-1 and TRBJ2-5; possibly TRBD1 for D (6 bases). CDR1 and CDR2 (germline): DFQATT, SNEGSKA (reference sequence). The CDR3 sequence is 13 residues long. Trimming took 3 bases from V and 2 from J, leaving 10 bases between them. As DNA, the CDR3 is TGCAGTGCTAGTCGAGGACAGCAAGAGACCCAGTACTTC. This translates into CSASRGQQETQYF.